Sequencing of this T cell receptor (beta chain) was carried out in a study of shared clonotypes between healthy human individuals. Regarding the study as a whole: Between several donors, naive CD4 clonotypes were shared at a level of about 5.3%.

The authors split each subset's genomic DNA evenly across several immunoSEQ plates. Measured with immunoSEQ multiplex PCR; TCRdb has only the in-frame clones, and not every one. The data hold 600,000 to 750,000 clones, with roughly 91% observed a single time. V shed 5 bases and J shed 4 bases, with 17 bases lying between them. The CDR3 is 15 residues long. The germline V gene has CDR1 SGHAT and CDR2 FQNNGV. Of note for this clone: Antigen specificity is unknown.

V gene TRBV11-2 combines with J gene TRBJ1-1, with TRBD1 as a possible D gene (6 bases). The TCR originated in a man aged 18 to 30 in good health. Some clones in this sample may be carry-over from other donors' samples. What was sequenced was memory CD8+ T cells from PBMCs. The subset is: CD45RO+ cells pooled with CCR7-negative TemRA cells. In DNA form, the CDR3 reads TGTGCCAGCAGCCCTTTTGGGGGGGCGAGCACTGAAGCTTTCTTT. It yields the protein CASSPFGGASTEAFF.